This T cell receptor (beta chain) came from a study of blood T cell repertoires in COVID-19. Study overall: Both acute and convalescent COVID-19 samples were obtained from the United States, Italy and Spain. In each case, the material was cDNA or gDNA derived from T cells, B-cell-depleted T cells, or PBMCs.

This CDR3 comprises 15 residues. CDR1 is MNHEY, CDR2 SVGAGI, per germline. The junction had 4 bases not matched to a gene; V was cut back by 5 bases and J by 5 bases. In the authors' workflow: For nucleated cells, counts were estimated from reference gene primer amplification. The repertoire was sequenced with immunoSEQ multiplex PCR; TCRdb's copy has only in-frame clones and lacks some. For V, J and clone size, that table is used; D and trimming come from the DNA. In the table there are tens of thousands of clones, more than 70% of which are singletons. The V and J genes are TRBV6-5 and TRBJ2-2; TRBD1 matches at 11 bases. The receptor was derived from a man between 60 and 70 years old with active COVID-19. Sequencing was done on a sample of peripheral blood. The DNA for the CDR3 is TGTGCCAGCAGTACAGGACAGGGGGCGACCGGGGAGCTGTTTTTT. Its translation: CASSTGQGATGELFF.